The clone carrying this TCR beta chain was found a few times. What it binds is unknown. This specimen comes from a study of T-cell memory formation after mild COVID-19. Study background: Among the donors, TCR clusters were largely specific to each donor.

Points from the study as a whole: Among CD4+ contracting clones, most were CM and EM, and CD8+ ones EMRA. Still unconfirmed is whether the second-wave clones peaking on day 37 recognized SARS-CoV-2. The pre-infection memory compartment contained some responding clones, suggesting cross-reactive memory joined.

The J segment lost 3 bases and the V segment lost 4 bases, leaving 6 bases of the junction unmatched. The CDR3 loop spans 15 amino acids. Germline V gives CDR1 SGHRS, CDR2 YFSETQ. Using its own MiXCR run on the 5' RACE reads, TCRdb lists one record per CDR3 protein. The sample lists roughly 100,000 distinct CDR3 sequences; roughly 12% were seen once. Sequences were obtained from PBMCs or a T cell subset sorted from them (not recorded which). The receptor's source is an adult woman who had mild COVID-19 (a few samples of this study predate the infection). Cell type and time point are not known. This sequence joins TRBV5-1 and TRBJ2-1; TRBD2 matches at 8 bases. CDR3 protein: CASSHGRDLYNEQFF. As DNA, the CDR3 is TGCGCCAGCAGCCACGGGAGGGACCTCTACAATGAGCAGTTCTTC.